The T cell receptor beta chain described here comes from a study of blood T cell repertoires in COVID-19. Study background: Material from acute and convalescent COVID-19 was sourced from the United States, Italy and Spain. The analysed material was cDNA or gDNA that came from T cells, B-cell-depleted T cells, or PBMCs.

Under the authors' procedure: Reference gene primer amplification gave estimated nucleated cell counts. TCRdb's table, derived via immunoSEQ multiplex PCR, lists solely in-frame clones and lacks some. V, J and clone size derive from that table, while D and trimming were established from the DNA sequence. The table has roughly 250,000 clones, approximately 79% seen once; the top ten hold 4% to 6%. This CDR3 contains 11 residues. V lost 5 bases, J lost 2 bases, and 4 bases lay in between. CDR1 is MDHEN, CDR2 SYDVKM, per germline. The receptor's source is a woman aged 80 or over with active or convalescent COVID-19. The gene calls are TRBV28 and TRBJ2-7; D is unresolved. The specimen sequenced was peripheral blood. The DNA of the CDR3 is TGTGCCAGCAGTACAGCCTACGAGCAGTACTTC. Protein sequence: CASSTAYEQYF.